Sequencing of this T cell receptor (beta chain) was carried out in a study of blood T cells in healthy people across ages. Study at large: About one barcoded beta molecule was captured per two T cells (by template switching). Regarding the study as a whole: The fall in TCR beta diversity per million T cells was roughly linear with age. Because sorting was not performed, PBMCs prevented conclusive naive versus antigen-experienced comparison.

PCR was performed a second time for about 7 to 11 cycles using a sample-barcoded 5' primer and a J-beta primer mix. Using its own MiXCR run on the 5' RACE reads, TCRdb lists one record per CDR3 protein. The table has 270,000 or so distinct CDR3 sequences, 25% to 30% seen once. Germline V lookup: CDR1 LGHNT, CDR2 FRNRAP. The CDR3 runs to 13 residues. On this clonotype itself: Its specificity is not known. One junction end does not reproduce the germline sequence, and a read error may be involved.

The rearrangement links TRBV12-5 to TRBJ2-5, with D unclear. This sequence was found in a woman aged 70-85 years in good health. The sample taken for sequencing was blood. For the CDR3, the DNA is TGTGCTAGTGGTTTGAGGATGGCGGCACAAACGAACTTC. Translating it yields CASGLRMAAQTNF.